This entry lists 27 T cell receptor beta chains sequenced from one sample in a study of sequential checkpoint blockade in melanoma (dated by TCRdb to about 2019). The method was the immunoSEQ multiplex PCR assay. TCRdb re-hosts the immuneACCESS table, in-frame sequences only. Its copies lack some clones; in the studies checked, an unresolved V gene accounts for under half of them, and the cause for the rest is not known. Here the sample has approximately 8,800 clones; around 50% occur a single time. In total, the top ten clones hold roughly 40% of the sample. The meaning of the sample's treatment or condition label: randomized to nivolumab then ipilimumab (arm A) or the reverse (arm B). The sequencing here drew on CD8+ T cells sorted from blood (inferred from file names), taken from a patient given nivolumab and ipilimumab in sequence. These receptors all come from a human donor with melanoma.

There are a few counts of this clone. V gene TRBV4-2 combines with J gene TRBJ2-3, with 8 bases aligning to TRBD2. The CDR3 has 15 residues. Germline CDR1 and CDR2: LGHNA and YNFKEQ. V shed 0 bases, J shed 4 bases, and the junction held 3 bases outside the gene matches. The DNA for the CDR3 is TGTGCCAGCAGCCAAGAACAGCGGGGGCCAGATACGCAGTATTTT. It specifies CASSQEQRGPDTQYF.

The chain uses TRBV30 and TRBJ1-2; tentatively, D is TRBD1 (6 bases). V lost 8 bases, J lost 4 bases, and 20 bases lay in between. CDR1 is GTSNPN and CDR2 is SVGIG in the germline V gene (reference sequence). CDR3 size: 14 residues. The CDR3 DNA is TGTGCCGCCCTTGCCATGACAGGTTTCTATGGCTACACCTTC. Its protein product is CAALAMTGFYGYTF.

This clone is termed medium-sized (0.01 to 0.1%). The chain couples TRBV30 to TRBJ1-3; tentative D call: TRBD1 (5 bases). There are 12 residues in the CDR3. V lost 4 bases to trimming and J lost 3 bases, with 7 bases between them. CDR1 is GTSNPN, CDR2 SVGIG, per germline (reference sequence). The CDR3 is CAWKGVGNTIYF. The DNA of the CDR3 is TGTGCCTGGAAAGGGGTTGGAAACACCATATATTTT.

This clone was detected a few times. The chain employs TRBV14 and TRBJ2-7; 8 bases are shared with TRBD1. The CDR3 has 17 residues. V lost 0 bases, J lost 5 bases, and 12 bases stayed unmatched. The germline V gene has CDR1 SGHDN and CDR2 FVKESK. CDR3 nucleotides: TGTGCCAGCAGCCAAGAAAGTGGGAACAGGGGGGCCCACGAGCAGTACTTC. This encodes CASSQESGNRGAHEQYF.

The chain recombines TRBV5-5 with TRBJ1-3, with a weak D call TRBD1 (5 bases). CDR1 SGHKS and CDR2 YYEKEE come from the germline V gene (reference sequence). The length of the CDR3 is 15 residues. The germline V and J ends were trimmed by 3 bases and 4 bases, with 14 bases remaining between them. The CDR3 loop reads CASSSDRGRGNTIYF. Here the CDR3 DNA reads TGTGCCAGCAGCTCGGACCGGGGGAGAGGAAACACCATATATTTT.

A few counts support this clone. The rearrangement joins TRBV7-9 to TRBJ2-7, with TRBD2 matching 8 bases. Germline V lookup: CDR1 SEHNR, CDR2 FQNEAQ (reference sequence). The CDR3 has 14 amino acids. With 5 bases clipped from V and 0 bases from J, the junction kept 3 bases outside the gene matches. The CDR3 is CASSLSGGSYEQYF. The CDR3 nucleotides read TGTGCCAGCAGCCTCAGCGGGGGCTCCTACGAGCAGTACTTC.

The CDR3 nucleotides read TGTGCCAGCAGTGACTCGAGCCAGAACACCGGGGAGCTGTTTTTT. It codes for CASSDSSQNTGELFF. The chain has TRBV6-4 and TRBJ2-2, with D unresolved. The CDR3 runs 15 residues. Trimming shortened V by 0 bases and J by 1 base, and 6 bases separated the two germline ends. From germline, CDR1 is MRHNA and CDR2 SNTAGT.

V usage is TRBV4-1 and J usage is TRBJ1-2, with 8 bases fitting TRBD1. The CDR3 has 14 residues. The germline V gene has CDR1 MGHRA and CDR2 YSYEKL. V gave up 9 bases and J gave up 4 bases; unmatched junction bases: 10. In nucleotides, the CDR3 is TGCGCCAGTGCGCAGGGGGCGCAGGGCTATGGCTACACCTTC. Amino acids: CASAQGAQGYGYTF.

The rearrangement joins TRBV2 to TRBJ2-7; 9 bases fit TRBD2. Trimming took 6 bases from V and 3 from J; bases not matched to a gene: 12. Per the germline V gene, CDR1 is SNHLY and CDR2 is FYNNEI. This CDR3 comprises 16 residues. This CDR3 is CASSMASGGRYYEQYF. The DNA for the CDR3 is TGTGCCAGCAGCATGGCGAGCGGGGGGCGCTACTACGAGCAGTACTTC.

The V and J genes are TRBV4-1 and TRBJ2-3; a weak D match, TRBD2 (6 bases). V was pared by 1 base and J by 3 bases, with 11 bases between. Germline V gene data show CDR1 as MGHRA and CDR2 as YSYEKL. The CDR3 has 15 residues. The chain's CDR3 is CASSQVGGGTDTQYF. For the CDR3, the DNA is TGCGCCAGCAGCCAAGTGGGGGGTGGGACAGATACGCAGTATTTT.

The CDR3 protein is CASSPKGLTGANVLTF. As DNA, the CDR3 is TGTGCCAGCAGCCCCAAGGGGTTAACTGGGGCCAACGTCCTGACTTTC. The chain links TRBV7-2 to TRBJ2-6, with D possibly matching TRBD1 (5 bases). The V gene lost 5 bases and the J gene lost 2 bases, with 13 bases spanning the gap. The CDR3 runs 16 residues. Germline-derived CDR1 and CDR2 are SGHTA and FQGNSA.

This chain joins TRBV6-1 and TRBJ1-2; D is perhaps TRBD1 (6 bases). This CDR3 comprises 16 residues. The germline V and J ends were trimmed by 4 bases and 3 bases, with 18 bases remaining between them. Germline values: CDR1 MNHNS, CDR2 SASEGT. The CDR3 here is CASSGPGTGGHYGYTF. The CDR3 DNA follows: TGTGCCAGCAGTGGACCCGGGACGGGGGGCCACTATGGCTACACCTTC.

The J gene is TRBJ2-3, the V gene TRBV4-1; a weak D match, TRBD2 (5 bases). Germline loops: CDR1 MGHRA, CDR2 YSYEKL. V was shortened by 3 bases and J by 4 bases, with 14 bases between the two germline ends. This CDR3 has 15 residues. CDR3 sequence (DNA): TGCGCCAGCAGCCAGATAAAGAGGGCCCCAGATACGCAGTATTTT. Protein product: CASSQIKRAPDTQYF.

Only a few counts were recorded for this clone. An end of the junction differs from the germline gene, which may be a read error. The chain combines TRBV4-2 with TRBJ2-7; 7 bases match TRBD2. CDR1 and CDR2 (germline): LGHNA, YNFKEQ. CDR3 length: 15 amino acids. The CDR3 bases are TGTGCCAGCAGCCAAGATGTAGCGGGCTCCGACGAGCAGTACTTC. Translating it yields CASSQDVAGSDEQYF.

This clone was counted between two and nine times. J is TRBJ1-1 and V is TRBV6-5; D is uncertain. V shed 0 bases and J shed 1 base, with 6 bases lying between them. The CDR3 runs 14 residues. Germline-derived CDR1 and CDR2 are MNHEY and SVGAGI. CDR3 bases: TGTGCCAGCAGTTACTCGACACCGAACACTGAAGCTTTCTTT. Protein: CASSYSTPNTEAFF.

The CDR3 sequence is CASSPYRATNEKLFF. DNA for the CDR3: TGCGCCAGCAGCCCGTACAGGGCAACTAATGAAAAACTGTTTTTT. This chain joins TRBV4-3 and TRBJ1-4, with a possible D match to TRBD1 (6 bases). Trimming removed 4 bases from V and 0 bases from J, with 9 bases in between. CDR3 length equals 15 residues. CDR1 is LGHNA and CDR2 is YSLEER in the germline V gene.

This rearrangement joins TRBV9 to TRBJ2-3, with a weak D call TRBD1 (5 bases). The V gene lost 2 bases and the J gene lost 0 bases, with 10 bases spanning the gap. Per germline, CDR1 SGDLS and CDR2 YYNGEE. The CDR3 length is 15 residues. CDR3 sequence reads: CASSVGQFSTDTQYF. CDR3 in DNA: TGTGCCAGCAGCGTGGGGCAGTTTAGCACAGATACGCAGTATTTT. The full variable domain, its missing parts supplied by reference TRBV9 and TRBJ2-3, is DSGVTQTPKHLITATGQRVTLRCSPRSGDLSVYWYQQSLDQGLQFLIQYYNGEERAKGNILERFSAQQFPDLHSELNLSSLELGDSALYFCASSVGQFSTDTQYFGPGTRLTVL.

The genes are TRBV7-2 and TRBJ1-6; possibly TRBD1 for D (6 bases). Germline loops: CDR1 SGHTA, CDR2 FQGNSA. The CDR3 sequence is 17 residues long. V gave up 8 bases and J gave up 0 bases, with 17 bases separating them. In DNA, the CDR3 is TGTGCCAGCCTTGGACAGCCCTTCCGCTCCTATAATTCACCCCTCCACTTT. Its protein is CASLGQPFRSYNSPLHF.

This clone was detected a few times. This chain joins TRBV11-2 and TRBJ2-1; TRBD1 agrees at 7 bases. Germline V CDR1 and CDR2: SGHAT, FQNNGV. There are 17 residues in the CDR3. V lost 9 bases to trimming and J lost 4 bases; unmatched junction nucleotides: 18. CDR3 region: CASRGYGQVSGYNEQFF. The CDR3, as DNA: TGTGCCAGTCGCGGGTATGGACAGGTTTCCGGTTACAATGAGCAGTTCTTC.

V is TRBV5-1 and J is TRBJ1-2; 12 nucleotides align to TRBD1. There are 15 residues in the CDR3. Germline CDR1 reads SGHRS; CDR2 reads YFSETQ. The V and J ends lost 3 bases and 7 bases, in that order; junction bases with no gene match: 7. For the CDR3, the DNA is TGCGCCAGCAGCTGGACCGGGACAGGGGGCTCTGGCTACACCTTC. Protein: CASSWTGTGGSGYTF.

In this sample, this clone turned up a few times. CDR3 amino acids: CASSLSPFSGDTQYF. The CDR3 DNA reads as TGTGCCAGCAGTTTATCCCCTTTTAGCGGAGATACGCAGTATTTT. The gene calls are TRBV27 and TRBJ2-3, with D maybe TRBD2 (6 bases). CDR1 and CDR2 (germline): MNHEY, SMNVEV (reference sequence). Trimming cost V 0 bases and J 5 bases, with 12 bases left between them. The CDR3 length is 15 residues.

In the case of this clone: The junction differs from germline at one of its ends, possibly a read error. The chain employs TRBV7-8 and TRBJ2-7; 7 nucleotides agree with TRBD1. The CDR3 is 14 residues long. Germline assignment: CDR1 SGHVS and CDR2 FQNEAQ. Here the CDR3 DNA reads TGCGCCAGCAGCCAAGAGACAGGGACCTACGAGCAGTACTTC. Protein product: CASSQETGTYEQYF.

This clone was seen only a few times. The chain carries TRBV4-2 and TRBJ2-2; a weak D match, TRBD1 (5 bases). Germline assignment: CDR1 LGHNA and CDR2 YNFKEQ. The CDR3 is made up of 15 amino acids. V was shortened by 1 base and J by 2 bases, with 8 bases between the two germline ends. CDR3 sequence (DNA): TGTGCCAGCAGCCAAGGGACAAGAAACACCGGGGAGCTGTTTTTT. It translates to CASSQGTRNTGELFF.

This chain joins TRBV7-8 and TRBJ1-2, with D possibly being TRBD1 (5 bases). The CDR3 spans 17 residues. The germline V gene encodes CDR1 SGHVS and CDR2 FQNEAQ. Trimming cost V 5 bases and J 4 bases, with 23 bases left between them. CDR3 nucleotides: TGTGCCAGCAGCATTAAAGGGGTTACCCGAAAGACCTATGGCTACACCTTC. As protein: CASSIKGVTRKTYGYTF. Variable domain in full (rest from reference TRBV7-8 and TRBJ1-2): GAGVSQSPRYKVAKRGQDVALRCDPISGHVSLFWYQQALGQGPEFLTYFQNEAQLDKSGLPSDRFFAERPEGSVSTLKIQRTQQEDSAVYLCASSIKGVTRKTYGYTFGSGTRLTVV.

A few counts support this clone. The chain carries TRBV9 and TRBJ2-7; D is uncertain. Trimming cost V 1 base and J 0 bases, with 5 bases left between them. This CDR3 has 13 residues. The germline V gene encodes CDR1 SGDLS and CDR2 YYNGEE. The CDR3 DNA is TGTGCCAGCAGCGTAACTCCCTCCTACGAGCAGTACTTC. It is translated as CASSVTPSYEQYF.

The V gene is TRBV2, the J gene TRBJ2-1, with no clear D. The germline CDR1 and CDR2 sequences are SNHLY and FYNNEI. The CDR3 is 13 amino acids. Trimming left V 7 bases short and J 4 bases short, with 11 bases between. The CDR3 region has the DNA TGTGCCAGCATGGCCCCGTTATACAATGAGCAGTTCTTC. Translation gives CASMAPLYNEQFF.

The chain carries TRBV10-3 and TRBJ2-7, with 8 bases fitting TRBD1. Germline V gene data show CDR1 as ENHRY and CDR2 as SYGVKD. V trimming: 6 bases; J trimming: 0 bases; junction bases outside the gene matches: 7. CDR3 length equals 15 residues. The CDR3 bases are TGTGCCATCAGAGCCCAGGGGGCAAGCTCCTACGAGCAGTACTTC. Protein: CAIRAQGASSYEQYF.